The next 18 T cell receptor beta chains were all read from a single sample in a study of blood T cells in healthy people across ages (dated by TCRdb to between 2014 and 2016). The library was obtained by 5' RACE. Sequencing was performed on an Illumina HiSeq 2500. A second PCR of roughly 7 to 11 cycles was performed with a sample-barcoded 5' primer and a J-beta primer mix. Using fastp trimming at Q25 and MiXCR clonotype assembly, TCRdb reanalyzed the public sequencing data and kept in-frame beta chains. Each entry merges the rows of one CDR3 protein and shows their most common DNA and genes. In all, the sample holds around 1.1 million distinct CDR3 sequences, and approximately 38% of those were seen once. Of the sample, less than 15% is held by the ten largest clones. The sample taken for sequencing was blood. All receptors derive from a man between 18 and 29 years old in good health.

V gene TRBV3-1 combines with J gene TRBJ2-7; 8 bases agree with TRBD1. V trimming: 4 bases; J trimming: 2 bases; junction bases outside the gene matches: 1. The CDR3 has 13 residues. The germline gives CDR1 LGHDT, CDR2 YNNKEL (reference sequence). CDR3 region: CASSRQGTYEQYF. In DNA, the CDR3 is TGTGCCAGCAGCCGACAGGGGACCTACGAGCAGTACTTC.

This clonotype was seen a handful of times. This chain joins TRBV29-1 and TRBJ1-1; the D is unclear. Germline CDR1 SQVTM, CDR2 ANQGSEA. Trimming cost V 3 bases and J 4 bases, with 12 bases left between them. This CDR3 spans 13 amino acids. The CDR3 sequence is CSVEPGFGTEAFF. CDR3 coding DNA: TGCAGCGTTGAGCCGGGGTTCGGCACTGAAGCTTTCTTT.

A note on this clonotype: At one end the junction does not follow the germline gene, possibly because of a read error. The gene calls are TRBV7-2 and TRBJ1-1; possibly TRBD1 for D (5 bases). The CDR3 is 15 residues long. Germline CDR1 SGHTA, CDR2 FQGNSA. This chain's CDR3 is CAGSPNRGPNTEAFF. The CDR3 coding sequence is TGTGCCGGCAGCCCGAATAGGGGTCCTAACACTGAAGCTTTCTTT.

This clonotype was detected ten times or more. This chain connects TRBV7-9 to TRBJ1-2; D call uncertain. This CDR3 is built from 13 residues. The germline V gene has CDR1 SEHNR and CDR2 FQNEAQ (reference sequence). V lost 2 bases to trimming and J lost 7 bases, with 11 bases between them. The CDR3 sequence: CASSLNGRRGYTF. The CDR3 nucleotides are TGTGCCAGCAGCTTAAATGGTCGGCGTGGCTACACCTTC.

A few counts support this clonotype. The CDR3 reads CASSQGFDTQYF. The CDR3 nucleotides are TGTGCCAGCAGCCAGGGTTTCGATACGCAGTATTTT. This chain links TRBV4-2 with TRBJ2-3; D is ambiguous. V lost 3 bases, J lost 6 bases, and 7 bases lay in between. The CDR3 length is 12 residues. Per the germline V gene, CDR1 is LGHNA and CDR2 is YNFKEQ.

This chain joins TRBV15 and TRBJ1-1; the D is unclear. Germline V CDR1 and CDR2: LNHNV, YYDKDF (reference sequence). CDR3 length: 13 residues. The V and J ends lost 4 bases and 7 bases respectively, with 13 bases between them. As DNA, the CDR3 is TGTGCCACCAGCACCGAACTGTTAGATGAAGCTTTCTTT. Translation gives CATSTELLDEAFF.

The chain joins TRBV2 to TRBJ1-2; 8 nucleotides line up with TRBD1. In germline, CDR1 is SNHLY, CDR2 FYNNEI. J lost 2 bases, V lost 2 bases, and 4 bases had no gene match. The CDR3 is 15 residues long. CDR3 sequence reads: CASSEWTGRNYGYTF. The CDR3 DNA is TGTGCCAGCAGTGAATGGACAGGGAGAAACTATGGCTACACCTTC.

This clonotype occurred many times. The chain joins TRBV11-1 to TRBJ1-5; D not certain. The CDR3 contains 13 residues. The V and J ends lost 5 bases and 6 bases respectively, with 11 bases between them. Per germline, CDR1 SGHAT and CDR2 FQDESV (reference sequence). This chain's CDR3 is CASSVGHGQPQHF. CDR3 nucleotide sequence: TGTGCCAGCAGCGTAGGGCACGGTCAGCCCCAGCATTTT.

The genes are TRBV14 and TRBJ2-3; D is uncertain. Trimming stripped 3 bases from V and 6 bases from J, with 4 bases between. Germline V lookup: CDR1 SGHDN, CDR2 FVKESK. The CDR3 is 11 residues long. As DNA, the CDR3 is TGTGCCAGCAGCCACTCCGATACGCAGTATTTT. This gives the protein CASSHSDTQYF.

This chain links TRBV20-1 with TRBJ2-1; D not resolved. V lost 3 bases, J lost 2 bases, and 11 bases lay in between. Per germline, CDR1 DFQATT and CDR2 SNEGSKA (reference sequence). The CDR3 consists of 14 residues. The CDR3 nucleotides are TGCAGTGCTAGTTCGGGCGACCCCTACAATGAGCAGTTCTTC. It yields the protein CSASSGDPYNEQFF.

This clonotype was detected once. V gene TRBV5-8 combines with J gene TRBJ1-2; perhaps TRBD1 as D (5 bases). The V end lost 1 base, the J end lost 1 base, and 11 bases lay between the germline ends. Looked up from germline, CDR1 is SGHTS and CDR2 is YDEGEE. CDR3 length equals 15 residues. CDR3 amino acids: CASSLNPGFNYGYTF. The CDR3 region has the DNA TGTGCCAGCAGCTTGAATCCAGGGTTTAACTATGGCTACACCTTC.

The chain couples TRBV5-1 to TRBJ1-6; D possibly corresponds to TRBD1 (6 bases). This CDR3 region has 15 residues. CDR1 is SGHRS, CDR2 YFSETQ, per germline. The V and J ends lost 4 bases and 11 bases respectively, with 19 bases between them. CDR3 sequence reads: CASSPDRSRNAPLHF. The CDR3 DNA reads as TGCGCCAGCAGCCCTGACAGGTCCAGAAATGCACCCCTCCACTTT.

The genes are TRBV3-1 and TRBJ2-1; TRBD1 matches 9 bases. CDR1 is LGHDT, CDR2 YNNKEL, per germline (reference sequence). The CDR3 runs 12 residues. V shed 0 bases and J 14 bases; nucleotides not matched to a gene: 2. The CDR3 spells CASSQEGDREFF. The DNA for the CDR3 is TGTGCCAGCAGCCAAGAGGGGGACAGGGAGTTCTTC.

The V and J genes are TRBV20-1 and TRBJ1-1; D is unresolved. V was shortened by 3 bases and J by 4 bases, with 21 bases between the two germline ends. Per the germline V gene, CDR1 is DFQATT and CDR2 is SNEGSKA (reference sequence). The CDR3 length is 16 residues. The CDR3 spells CSASSSSRLESTEAFF. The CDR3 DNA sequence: TGCAGTGCTAGTTCGTCCTCACGACTGGAATCCACTGAAGCTTTCTTT.

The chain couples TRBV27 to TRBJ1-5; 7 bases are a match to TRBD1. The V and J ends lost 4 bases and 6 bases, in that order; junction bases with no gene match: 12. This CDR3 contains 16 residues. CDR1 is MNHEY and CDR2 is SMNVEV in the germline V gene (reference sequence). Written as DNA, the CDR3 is TGTGCCAGCAGTTCAAGACATAACAGGGGTGGTCAGCCCCAGCATTTT. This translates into CASSSRHNRGGQPQHF.

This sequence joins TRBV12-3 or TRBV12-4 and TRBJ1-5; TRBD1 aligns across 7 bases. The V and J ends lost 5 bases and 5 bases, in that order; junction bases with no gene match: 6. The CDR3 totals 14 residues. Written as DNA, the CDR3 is TGTGCCAGCAGTCGCGGGACAGTCCATCAGCCCCAGCATTTT. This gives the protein CASSRGTVHQPQHF.

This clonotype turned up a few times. CDR3 nucleotides: TGTGCCAGCAGCTTAGCGGTAACGGACTACAATGAGCAGTTCTTC. It specifies CASSLAVTDYNEQFF. The gene calls are TRBV7-2 and TRBJ2-1, with D hard to call. This CDR3 spans 15 amino acids. Germline V gives CDR1 SGHTA, CDR2 FQGNSA. Between the trimmed V and J ends, which lost 0 bases and 3 bases, there was a span of 9 bases. The variable domain in full, completed from reference TRBV7-2 and TRBJ2-1, reads GAGVSQSPSNKVTEKGKDVELRCDPISGHTALYWYRQSLGQGLEFLIYFQGNSAPDKSGLPSDRFSAERTGGSVSTLTIQRTQQEDSAVYLCASSLAVTDYNEQFFGPGTRLTVL.

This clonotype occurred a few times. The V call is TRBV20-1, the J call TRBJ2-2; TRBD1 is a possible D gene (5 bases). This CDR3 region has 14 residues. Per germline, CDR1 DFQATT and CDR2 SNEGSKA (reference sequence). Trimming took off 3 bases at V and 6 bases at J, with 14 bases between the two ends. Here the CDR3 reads CSASMQGMAGELFF. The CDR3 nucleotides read TGCAGTGCTAGTATGCAGGGAATGGCCGGGGAGCTGTTTTTT.